The 21 T cell receptor beta chains below all came from one sample that was sequenced in a study of identical twins (dated by TCRdb to the mid-2010s). The method was 5' RACE. TCRdb names Illumina HiSeq 2000 as the instrument used. TCRdb cleaned the public reads at Q25 with fastp, built clones with MiXCR and kept in-frame beta chains. Records with the same CDR3 protein are collapsed into one entry carrying the most frequent genes and DNA. In all, the sample holds about 890,000 distinct CDR3 sequences, and more than 9% of those were seen once. Around 1.6% of the sample goes to the ten largest clones. These data were likewise used in another study, on yellow fever vaccine responses in identical twins.

Specimen: PBMCs. Receptors originate from a woman in her late teens or twenties in good health.

A few counts support this clonotype. The genes are TRBV5-5 and TRBJ1-1; a weak D match, TRBD1 (5 bases). This CDR3 has 15 residues. V was trimmed by 2 bases and J by 0 bases, leaving 11 bases between them. Germline-derived CDR1 and CDR2 are SGHKS and YYEKEE (reference sequence). CDR3 sequence (DNA): TGTGCCAGCAGCTTTTCGGCAGGGATGAACACTGAAGCTTTCTTT. This sequence encodes CASSFSAGMNTEAFF.

At least ten counts were recorded for this clonotype. J is TRBJ1-1 and V is TRBV6-4; TRBD1 matches at 10 bases. Trimming removed 0 bases from V and 5 bases from J; junction bases left unmatched: 3. CDR1 is MRHNA, CDR2 SNTAGT, per germline. The CDR3 is made up of 15 amino acids. The CDR3: CASSDSPDRGTEAFF. The CDR3, as DNA: TGTGCCAGCAGTGACTCCCCGGACAGGGGGACTGAAGCTTTCTTT.

This clonotype was counted a few times. The rearrangement uses TRBV7-9 and TRBJ2-7; D call uncertain. The V gene lost 1 base and the J gene lost 2 bases, with 15 bases spanning the gap. Looked up from germline, CDR1 is SEHNR and CDR2 is FQNEAQ (reference sequence). This CDR3 has 16 residues. The CDR3 is CASSLVYTTVAYEQYF. CDR3 sequence (DNA): TGTGCCAGCAGCTTAGTATATACGACTGTAGCCTACGAGCAGTACTTC.

There are many counts of this clonotype. This chain joins TRBV5-5 and TRBJ1-1, with no clear D. Trimming removed 5 bases at V and 4 bases at J, with 12 bases between. The CDR3 length is 13 residues. Germline CDR1 and CDR2: SGHKS and YYEKEE (reference sequence). CDR3 coding DNA: TGTGCCAGCAGTCTGGGAGTGATCACTGAAGCTTTCTTT. Translated: CASSLGVITEAFF.

This clonotype was counted at least ten times. The CDR3 here is CASTGGLSNSPLHF. DNA for the CDR3: TGTGCCAGCACCGGCGGACTGAGTAATTCACCCCTCCACTTT. This chain uses TRBV12-3 or TRBV12-4 with TRBJ1-6, with D uncertain. V lost 7 bases and J 6 bases, leaving 13 bases between the germline ends. CDR3 size: 14 residues.

There are a few counts of this clonotype. The rearrangement uses TRBV20-1 and TRBJ2-1; D might be TRBD1 (5 bases). Germline loops: CDR1 DFQATT, CDR2 SNEGSKA (reference sequence). V shed 5 bases and J shed 0 bases, with 11 bases lying between them. The CDR3 sequence is 14 residues long. DNA for the CDR3: TGCAGTGCTTCCCGTACAGGCTCCTACAATGAGCAGTTCTTC. The encoded protein is CSASRTGSYNEQFF.

V and J are TRBV5-4 and TRBJ1-6; 7 bases are a match to TRBD1. Trimming took 5 bases from V and 3 from J; bases not matched to a gene: 5. The CDR3 sequence is 15 residues long. Germline CDR1 SGHNT, CDR2 YYREEE (reference sequence). The DNA of the CDR3 is TGTGCCAGCAGGGACGACAGGGACTATAATTCACCCCTCCACTTT. Its translation: CASRDDRDYNSPLHF.

This clonotype was seen only a few times. The chain uses TRBV5-5 and TRBJ2-5; D gene unclear. The CDR3 is 13 residues long. The germline V gene encodes CDR1 SGHKS and CDR2 YYEKEE (reference sequence). Trimming pared 4 bases from V and 5 bases from J, leaving 12 bases between. CDR3 sequence: CASSVRIGETQYF. The CDR3 DNA reads TGTGCCAGCAGCGTCAGGATTGGGGAGACCCAGTACTTC. Full variable domain (remainder filled in from reference TRBV5-5 and TRBJ2-5): DAGVTQSPTHLIKTRGQQVTLRCSPISGHKSVSWYQQVLGQGPQFIFQYYEKEERGRGNFPDRFSARQFPNYSSELNVNALLLGDSALYLCASSVRIGETQYFGPGTRLLVL.

The chain uses TRBV4-2 and TRBJ2-1, with D tentatively TRBD2 (5 bases). The V end lost 1 base, the J end lost 2 bases, and 12 bases lay between the germline ends. The germline V gene encodes CDR1 LGHNA and CDR2 YNFKEQ. This CDR3 is built from 16 residues. The CDR3 bases are TGTGCCAGCAGCCAAGGTCTAGCTCCCGCCTACAATGAGCAGTTCTTC. This codes for CASSQGLAPAYNEQFF.

The chain links TRBV11-1 to TRBJ2-6; 13 bases map to TRBD2. V lost 4 bases, J lost 3 bases, and 6 bases stayed unmatched. The CDR3 covers 18 residues. Germline CDR1 and CDR2: SGHAT and FQDESV (reference sequence). CDR3 in DNA: TGTGCCAGCAGCTCCCGGACTAGCGGGAGTCTTGGGGCCAACGTCCTGACTTTC. Encoded protein: CASSSRTSGSLGANVLTF.

This rearrangement joins TRBV7-2 to TRBJ1-6; D uncertain. The CDR3 loop spans 13 amino acids. The V gene lost 2 bases and the J gene lost 9 bases, with 8 bases spanning the gap. CDR1 SGHTA and CDR2 FQGNSA come from the germline V gene. The CDR3 region has the DNA TGTGCCAGCAGCTTATTCGCCGCTTCACCCCTCCACTTT. As protein: CASSLFAASPLHF. The full variable domain, with the rest looked up from reference TRBV7-2 and TRBJ1-6, is GAGVSQSPSNKVTEKGKDVELRCDPISGHTALYWYRQSLGQGLEFLIYFQGNSAPDKSGLPSDRFSAERTGGSVSTLTIQRTQQEDSAVYLCASSLFAASPLHFGNGTRLTVT.

This clonotype was observed a handful of times. This chain's CDR3 is CASSSRRNNEQFF. The CDR3 DNA is TGTGCCAGCAGTTCAAGGAGGAACAATGAGCAGTTCTTC. The V and J genes are TRBV12-3 or TRBV12-4 and TRBJ2-1; tentatively, D is TRBD2 (5 bases). The CDR3 runs to 13 residues. Trimming took off 4 bases at V and 5 bases at J, with 9 bases between the two ends.

The J gene is TRBJ2-3, the V gene TRBV2; 7 bases align to TRBD2. Germline V CDR1 and CDR2: SNHLY, FYNNEI. After removal of 8 bases from V and 6 bases from J, the junction contained 14 bases not matched to a gene. This CDR3 region has 15 residues. CDR3: CASGESGILPDTQYF. CDR3 nucleotides: TGTGCCAGCGGAGAAAGCGGGATCCTCCCGGATACGCAGTATTTT.

This clonotype turned up a few times. The chain employs TRBV19 and TRBJ1-1, with unresolved D. The germline V gene has CDR1 LNHDA and CDR2 SQIVND (reference sequence). V shed 3 bases and J shed 5 bases, with 10 bases lying between them. The CDR3 consists of 13 residues. Here the CDR3 reads CASSMSSGTEAFF. In nucleotides, the CDR3 is TGTGCCAGTAGTATGTCGAGTGGTACTGAAGCTTTCTTT.

This clonotype showed up just a few times. This chain uses TRBV28 with TRBJ2-6, with no clear D. The V end was cut by 8 bases, the J end by 0 bases, with 8 bases between. CDR1 and CDR2 (germline): MDHEN, SYDVKM. This CDR3 has 14 amino acids. The DNA of the CDR3 is TGTGCCAGCGCCCAACTCTCTGGGGCCAACGTCCTGACTTTC. It codes for CASAQLSGANVLTF.

This chain links TRBV6-4 with TRBJ2-4; perhaps D is TRBD1 or TRBD2 (5 bases each). Germline V gene data show CDR1 as MRHNA and CDR2 as SNTAGT. The CDR3 consists of 15 residues. Deletions cut 5 bases from V and 7 bases from J, with 18 bases between. The DNA for the CDR3 is TGTGCCAGCAGTCCTGAGGGGAAACCGTGGAACATTCAGTACTTC. Translation: CASSPEGKPWNIQYF.

This chain uses TRBV4-1 with TRBJ2-1; D possibly corresponds to TRBD2 (5 bases). Germline V CDR1 and CDR2: MGHRA, YSYEKL. V dropped 1 base and J dropped 3 bases, with 7 bases sitting between them. The CDR3 is 14 residues long. The CDR3 nucleotides read TGCGCCAGCAGCCAAGGTAGCGTCTACAATGAGCAGTTCTTC. Its translation is CASSQGSVYNEQFF.

This rearrangement joins TRBV5-1 to TRBJ2-2; D not certain. V was clipped by 0 bases and J by 6 bases, with 12 bases between them. The CDR3 totals 15 residues. Germline V gene data show CDR1 as SGHRS and CDR2 as YFSETQ. This chain's CDR3 is CASSLAAAPSGELFF. CDR3 bases: TGCGCCAGCAGCTTGGCGGCGGCTCCGTCCGGGGAGCTGTTTTTT. The full variable domain, in which reference TRBV5-1 and TRBJ2-2 provide the parts outside the CDR3, is KAGVTQTPRYLIKTRGQQVTLSCSPISGHRSVSWYQQTPGQGLQFLFEYFSETQRNKGNFPGRFSGRQFSNSRSEMNVSTLELGDSALYLCASSLAAAPSGELFFGEGSRLTVL.

This clonotype was counted only a few times. The chain employs TRBV5-1 and TRBJ2-7; D remains ambiguous. The germline CDR1 and CDR2 sequences are SGHRS and YFSETQ. This CDR3 is 13 amino acids long. CDR3 sequence: CTSSRLPSYEQYV. The CDR3 DNA reads TGCACCAGCAGCCGGCTACCATCCTACGAGCAGTACGTC.

The chain joins TRBV28 to TRBJ2-3; 9 bases are shared with TRBD2. Trimming cost V 1 base and J 4 bases; bases outside gene matches: 3. This CDR3 has 15 amino acids. Germline lookup yields CDR1 MDHEN and CDR2 SYDVKM. CDR3 amino acids: CASSLSAGGADTQYF. CDR3 nucleotides: TGTGCCAGCAGTTTATCTGCGGGGGGGGCAGATACGCAGTATTTT.

The V call is TRBV10-3, the J call TRBJ2-7; D is possibly TRBD1 (6 bases). V was cut by 10 bases and J by 1 base, with 14 bases left in between. CDR3 length equals 13 residues. The germline V gene has CDR1 ENHRY and CDR2 SYGVKD. CDR3 bases: TGTGCCACCGCTGGGCAGGGGTCCTACGAGCAGTACGTC. It is translated as CATAGQGSYEQYV.